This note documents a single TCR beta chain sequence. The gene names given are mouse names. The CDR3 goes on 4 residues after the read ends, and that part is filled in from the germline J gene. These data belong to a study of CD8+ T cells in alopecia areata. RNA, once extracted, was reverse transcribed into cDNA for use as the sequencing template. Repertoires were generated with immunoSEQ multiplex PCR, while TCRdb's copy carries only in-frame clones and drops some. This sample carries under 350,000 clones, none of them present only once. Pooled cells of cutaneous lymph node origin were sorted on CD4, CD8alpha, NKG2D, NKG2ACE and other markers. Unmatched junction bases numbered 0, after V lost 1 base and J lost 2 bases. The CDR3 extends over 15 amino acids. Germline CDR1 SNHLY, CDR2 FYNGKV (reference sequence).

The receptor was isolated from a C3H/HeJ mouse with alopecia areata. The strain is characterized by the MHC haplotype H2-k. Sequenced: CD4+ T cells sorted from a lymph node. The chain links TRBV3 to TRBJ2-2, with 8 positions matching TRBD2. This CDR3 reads CASSLGTGNTGQLYF. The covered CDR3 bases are TGTGCCAGCAGCTTAGGGACTGGGAACACCGGG.